This T cell receptor beta chain was captured in a study of blood T cell repertoires in COVID-19. As for the study in general: COVID-19 samples from acute and convalescent phases originated in the United States, Italy and Spain. PBMCs, B-cell-depleted T cells, or T cells were the source of the cDNA or gDNA that made up the material.

The assay was immunoSEQ multiplex PCR, and TCRdb's table has in-frame clones only and misses some. The sample carries tens of thousands of clones, more than 65% recorded once. J was trimmed by 4 bases and V by 5 bases; bases with no gene match: 11. The CDR3 consists of 17 residues. CDR1 PRHDT and CDR2 FYEKMQ come from the germline V gene (reference sequence). The sequenced sample was peripheral blood. V gene TRBV13 combines with J gene TRBJ2-3; TRBD2 aligns across 11 bases. The TCR comes from a human donor in a cohort sampled during active COVID-19. As DNA, the CDR3 is TGTGCCAGCAGCCCCGCAAAACTAGCGGGGGTCTCAGATACGCAGTATTTT. Its translation: CASSPAKLAGVSDTQYF.